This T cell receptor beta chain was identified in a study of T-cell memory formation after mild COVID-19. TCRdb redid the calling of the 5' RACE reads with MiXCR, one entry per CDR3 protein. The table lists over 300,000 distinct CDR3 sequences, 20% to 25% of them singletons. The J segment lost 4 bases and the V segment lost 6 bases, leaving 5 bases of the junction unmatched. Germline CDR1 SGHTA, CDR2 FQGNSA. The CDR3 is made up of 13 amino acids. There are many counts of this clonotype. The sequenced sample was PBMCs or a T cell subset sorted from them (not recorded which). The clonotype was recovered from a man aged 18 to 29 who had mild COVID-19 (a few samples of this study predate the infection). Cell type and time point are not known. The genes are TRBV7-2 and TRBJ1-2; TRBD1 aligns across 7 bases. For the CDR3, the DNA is TGTGCCAGCAGGACACGGGACAGCTATGGCTACACCTTC. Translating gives CASRTRDSYGYTF.